The subject of this entry is one T cell receptor (beta chain). This sample stems from a study of blood T cell repertoires in COVID-19. Study-wide context: T cells, B-cell-depleted T cells, or PBMCs supplied cDNA or gDNA.

Between the trimmed V and J ends, which lost 5 bases and 7 bases, there was a span of 20 bases. This CDR3 spans 16 amino acids. Germline V gives CDR1 MNHEY, CDR2 SMNVEV (reference sequence). The method was immunoSEQ multiplex PCR; TCRdb's version includes in-frame clones alone and lacks a portion of them. The sample includes approximately 300,000 clones, around 90% of them seen just once. Source material: PBMCs or T cells enriched from blood (not recorded which). This sequence originates from a young woman with acute COVID-19. The chain links TRBV27 to TRBJ2-2, with D possibly TRBD2 on 7 matching bases. CDR3 nucleotide sequence: TGTGCCAGCAGTCAAGGACGGGGGGCGAACGGCGGGGAGCTGTTTTTT. This encodes CASSQGRGANGGELFF.